Given below is one TCR beta chain in context. This entry belongs to a study of blood T cell repertoires in COVID-19. Whole-study context: COVID-19 samples from acute and convalescent phases originated in the United States, Italy and Spain. PBMCs, B-cell-depleted T cells, or T cells provided the cDNA or gDNA that made up the material.

Authors' data handling: From reference gene primer amplification, estimates of nucleated cell counts were derived. The method was immunoSEQ multiplex PCR; TCRdb's version includes in-frame clones alone and lacks a portion of them. V, J and clone size were drawn from that table, and D and trimming were deduced from the DNA. The data show roughly 670,000 clones, with around 90% seen just once and under 0.3% held by the top ten. Trimming pared 1 base from V and 1 base from J, leaving 20 bases between. CDR1 is GTSNPN and CDR2 is SVGIG in the germline V gene (reference sequence). The CDR3 contains 18 residues.

The chain links TRBV30 to TRBJ1-5, with D uncertain. The sample comprised peripheral blood. The TCR sequence derives from a young woman with acute or convalescent COVID-19. The CDR3, as DNA: TGTGCCTGGAGTGACCGGTCTCTCGGTGCCGGGAGCAATCAGCCCCAGCATTTT. Translation: CAWSDRSLGAGSNQPQHF.